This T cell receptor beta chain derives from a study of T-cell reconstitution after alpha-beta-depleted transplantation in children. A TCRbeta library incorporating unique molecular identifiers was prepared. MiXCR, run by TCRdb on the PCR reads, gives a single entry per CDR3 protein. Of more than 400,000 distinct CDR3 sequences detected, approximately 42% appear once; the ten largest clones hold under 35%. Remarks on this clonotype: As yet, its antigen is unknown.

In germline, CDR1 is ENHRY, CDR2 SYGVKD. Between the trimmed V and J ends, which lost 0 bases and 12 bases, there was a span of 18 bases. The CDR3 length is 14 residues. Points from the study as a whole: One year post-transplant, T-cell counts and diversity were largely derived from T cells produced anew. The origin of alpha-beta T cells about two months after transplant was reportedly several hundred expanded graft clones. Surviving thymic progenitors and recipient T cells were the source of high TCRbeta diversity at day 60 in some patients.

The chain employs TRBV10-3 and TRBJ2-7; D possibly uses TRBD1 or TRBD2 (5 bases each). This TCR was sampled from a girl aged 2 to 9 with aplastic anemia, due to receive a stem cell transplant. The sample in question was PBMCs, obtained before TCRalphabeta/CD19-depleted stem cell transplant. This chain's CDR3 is CAISESKELGDPYF. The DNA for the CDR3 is TGTGCCATCAGTGAGTCGAAGGAACTGGGGGACCCGTACTTC.